The clone carrying this T cell receptor (beta chain) was detected ten times or more. Time point defined: after trial treatment. The treatment: LDRT plus nivolumab, ipilimumab, low-dose cyclophosphamide and aspirin (RACIN trial). These data come from a study of low-dose radiotherapy and immunotherapy resistance in tumors. The CDR3 length is 11 residues. Trimming removed 0 bases from V and 11 bases from J, with 8 bases in between. In germline, CDR1 is SGHDT, CDR2 YYEEEE. TRAV- and TRBV-specific primers primed first-strand cDNA, covering alpha and beta chains. Amplification, which lasted roughly 20 PCR cycles, used a constant-region primer and V-primer adapter to amplify TCRs. TCRdb used MiXCR to reprocess the reads, holding one entry per CDR3 protein. In the table there are roughly 90,000 distinct CDR3 sequences, 20% to 25% of which are singletons.

Sequencing used PBMCs, obtained after low-dose radiotherapy plus immunotherapy. The chain joins TRBV5-6 to TRBJ1-1, with unresolved D. The sequence was collected from a female donor with ovarian cancer. The CDR3 DNA is TGTGCCAGCAGCTTGGCCGCCAGGGCTTTCTTT. This translates into CASSLAARAFF.